This T cell receptor (beta chain) stems from a study of T cells in Graves' hyperthyroidism and ophthalmopathy. Lactation, pregnancy, other autoimmune disease or uncontrolled infection excluded patients. TCR beta CDR3 region amplification was performed from RNA transcripts. The TCR CDR3 was amplified in a first-round RT-PCR using the HTBI primer set. TCRdb re-derived calls from the multiplex PCR reads in MiXCR, one entry per CDR3 protein. This sample has around 620,000 distinct CDR3 sequences, with more than 45% found just once. Many counts were recorded for this clonotype. Its target is unknown. Whole-study results and caveats: Most thyroid-expanded clonotypes above 0.001 were also found in blood.

Trimming shortened V by 0 bases and J by 4 bases, and 7 bases separated the two germline ends. The CDR3 sequence is 14 residues long. The V gene's germline CDR1 is KGHSY and CDR2 FQNENV. The chain employs TRBV16 and TRBJ1-5; D unresolved. This TCR derives from an adult woman with Graves' disease, either hyperthyroidism or ophthalmopathy (not recorded which). The sample comprised peripheral blood or thyroid tissue (not recorded which). The CDR3 DNA is TGTGCCAGCAGCCAATCTGGCGGGAATCAGCCCCAGCATTTT. As protein: CASSQSGGNQPQHF.